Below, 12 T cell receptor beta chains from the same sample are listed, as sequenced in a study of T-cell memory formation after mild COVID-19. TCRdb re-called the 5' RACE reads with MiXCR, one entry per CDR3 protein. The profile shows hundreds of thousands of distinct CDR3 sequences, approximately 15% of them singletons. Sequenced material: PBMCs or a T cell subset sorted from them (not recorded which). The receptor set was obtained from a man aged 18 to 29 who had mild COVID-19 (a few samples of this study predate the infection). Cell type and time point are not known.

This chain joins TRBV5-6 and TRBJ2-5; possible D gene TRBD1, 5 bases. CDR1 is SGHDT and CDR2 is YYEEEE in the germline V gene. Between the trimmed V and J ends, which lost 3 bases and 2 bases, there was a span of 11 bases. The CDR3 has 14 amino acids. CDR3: CASSWVDSQETQYF. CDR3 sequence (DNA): TGTGCCAGCAGCTGGGTCGACAGTCAAGAGACCCAGTACTTC.

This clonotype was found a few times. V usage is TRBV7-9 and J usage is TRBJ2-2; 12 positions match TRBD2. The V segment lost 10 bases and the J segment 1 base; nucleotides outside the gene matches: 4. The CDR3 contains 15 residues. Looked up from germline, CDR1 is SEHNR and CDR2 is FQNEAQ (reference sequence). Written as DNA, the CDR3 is TGTGCCATTGGACTAGCGGGGCTGAACACCGGGGAGCTGTTTTTT. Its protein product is CAIGLAGLNTGELFF.

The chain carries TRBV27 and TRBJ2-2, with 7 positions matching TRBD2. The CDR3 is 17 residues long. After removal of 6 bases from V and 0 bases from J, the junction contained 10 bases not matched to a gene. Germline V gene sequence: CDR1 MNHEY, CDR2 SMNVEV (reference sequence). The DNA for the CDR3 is TGTGCCAGCAGCGAGTGGGCGGGGGTTACGAACACCGGGGAGCTGTTTTTT. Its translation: CASSEWAGVTNTGELFF.

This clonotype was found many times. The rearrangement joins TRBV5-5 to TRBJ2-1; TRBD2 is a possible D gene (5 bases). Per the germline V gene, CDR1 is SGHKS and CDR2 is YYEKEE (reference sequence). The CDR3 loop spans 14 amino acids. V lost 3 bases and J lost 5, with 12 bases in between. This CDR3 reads CASSWVGKDNEQFF. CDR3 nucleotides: TGTGCCAGCAGCTGGGTCGGGAAAGACAATGAGCAGTTCTTC.

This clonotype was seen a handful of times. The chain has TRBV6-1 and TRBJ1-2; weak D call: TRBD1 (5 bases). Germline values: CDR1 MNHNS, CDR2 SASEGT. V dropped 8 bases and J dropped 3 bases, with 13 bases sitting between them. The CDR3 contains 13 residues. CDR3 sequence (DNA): TGTGCCAGCCTCCGGGACGGAGACTATGGCTACACCTTC. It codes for CASLRDGDYGYTF.

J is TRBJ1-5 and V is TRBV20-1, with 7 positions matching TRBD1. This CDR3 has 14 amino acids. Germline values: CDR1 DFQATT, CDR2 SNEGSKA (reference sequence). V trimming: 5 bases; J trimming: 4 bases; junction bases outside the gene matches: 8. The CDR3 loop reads CSAGRQGENQPQHF. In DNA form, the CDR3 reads TGCAGTGCTGGGAGGCAGGGGGAAAATCAGCCCCAGCATTTT.

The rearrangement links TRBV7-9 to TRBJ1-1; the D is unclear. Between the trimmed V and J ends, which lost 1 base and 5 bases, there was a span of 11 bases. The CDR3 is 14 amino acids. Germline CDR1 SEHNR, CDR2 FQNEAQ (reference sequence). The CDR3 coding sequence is TGTGCCAGCAGCTTAGTAATTGGGGTGACTGAAGCTTTCTTT. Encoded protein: CASSLVIGVTEAFF.

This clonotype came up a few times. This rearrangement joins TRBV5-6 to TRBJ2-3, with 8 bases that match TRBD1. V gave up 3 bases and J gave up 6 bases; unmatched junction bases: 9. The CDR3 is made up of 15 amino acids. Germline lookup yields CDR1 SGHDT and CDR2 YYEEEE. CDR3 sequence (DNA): TGTGCCAGCAGCTGGACAGGGTGGATCTGTGATACGCAGTATTTT. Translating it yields CASSWTGWICDTQYF.

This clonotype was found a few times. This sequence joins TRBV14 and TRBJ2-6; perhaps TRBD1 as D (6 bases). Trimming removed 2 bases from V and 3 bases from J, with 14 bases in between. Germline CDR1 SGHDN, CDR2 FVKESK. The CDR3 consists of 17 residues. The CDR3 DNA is TGTGCCAGCAGCCAAATGCCATCAGGGGTTGGGGCCAACGTCCTGACTTTC. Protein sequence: CASSQMPSGVGANVLTF. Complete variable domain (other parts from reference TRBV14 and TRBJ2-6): EAGVTQFPSHSVIEKGQTVTLRCDPISGHDNLYWYRRVMGKEIKFLLHFVKESKQDESGMPNNRFLAERTGGTYSTLKVQPAELEDSGVYFCASSQMPSGVGANVLTFGAGSRLTVL.

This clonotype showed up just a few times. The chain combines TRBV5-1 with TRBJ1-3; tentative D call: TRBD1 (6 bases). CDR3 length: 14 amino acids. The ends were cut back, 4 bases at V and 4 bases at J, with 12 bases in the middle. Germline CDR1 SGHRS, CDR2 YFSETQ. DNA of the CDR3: TGCGCCAGCAGCGAACAGGGCCCCGGAAACACCATATATTTT. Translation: CASSEQGPGNTIYF.

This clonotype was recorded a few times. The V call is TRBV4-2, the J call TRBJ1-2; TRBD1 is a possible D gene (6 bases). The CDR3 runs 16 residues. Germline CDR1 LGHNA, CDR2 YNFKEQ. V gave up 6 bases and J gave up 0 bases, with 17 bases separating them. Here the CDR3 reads CASRMAVGGPNYGYTF. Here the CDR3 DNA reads TGTGCCAGCAGAATGGCTGTGGGGGGGCCTAACTATGGCTACACCTTC.

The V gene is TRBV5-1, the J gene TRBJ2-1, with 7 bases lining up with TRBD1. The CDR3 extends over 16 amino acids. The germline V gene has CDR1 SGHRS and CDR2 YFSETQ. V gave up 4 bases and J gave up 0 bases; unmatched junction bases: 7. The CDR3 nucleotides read TGCGCCAGCAGCAACCGGGACAGCAGCTCCTACAATGAGCAGTTCTTC. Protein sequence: CASSNRDSSSYNEQFF. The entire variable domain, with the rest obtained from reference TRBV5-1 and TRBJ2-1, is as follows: KAGVTQTPRYLIKTRGQQVTLSCSPISGHRSVSWYQQTPGQGLQFLFEYFSETQRNKGNFPGRFSGRQFSNSRSEMNVSTLELGDSALYLCASSNRDSSSYNEQFFGPGTRLTVL.